This TCR beta chain was captured by sequencing in a study of control samples from healthy donors and cancer patients. Trimming stripped 2 bases from V and 5 bases from J, with 7 bases between. The CDR3 extends over 13 amino acids. The germline V gene has CDR1 MNHEY and CDR2 SVGAGI. Profiled with immunoSEQ multiplex PCR; TCRdb holds only in-frame clones, not every one. The sample lists 30,000 to 40,000 clones, roughly 86% occurring once. This receptor was taken from a woman aged 35 to 49 with lung cancer. This sequence joins TRBV6-5 and TRBJ1-5; D not resolved. Sequenced input: PBMCs. CDR3 sequence: CASSYRLDQPQHF. The CDR3, as DNA: TGTGCCAGCAGTTACCGATTAGATCAGCCCCAGCATTTT.